This T cell receptor (beta chain) was sequenced during a study of cytomegalovirus exposure and HLA in healthy donors. PCR was performed using 60 Vbeta and 13 Jbeta primers. The repertoire was sequenced with immunoSEQ multiplex PCR; TCRdb's copy has only in-frame clones and lacks some. The table shows 150,000 to 200,000 clones, with 75% to 90% occurring only once. Regarding the study as a whole: Usually a TCR sequence was rare, but some public TCRs were found in many donors.

Trimming took 4 bases from V and 1 from J; bases not matched to a gene: 13. CDR1 is LNHDA, CDR2 SQIVND, per germline (reference sequence). CDR3 length: 18 residues. Comment on this clone: No antigen is known for it.

The specimen was PBMCs. The TCR comes from a man aged 45-65 years in good health and CMV-seropositive. This chain connects TRBV19 to TRBJ1-1; 9 bases are shared with TRBD1. This CDR3 reads CASSSQLGQGYSNTEAFF. The CDR3 DNA reads as TGTGCCAGTAGTAGCCAACTGGGACAGGGTTATTCGAACACTGAAGCTTTCTTT.